This T cell receptor beta chain was recorded in a study of blood T cells in healthy people across ages. Overall study context: The capture of about one barcoded beta molecule per two T cells was achieved by template switching. Study-wide results and limits: Long-lived and aged donors differed, with more naive CD4+ cells and higher diversity in the long-lived.

With regard to this clonotype: No antigen is known for it.

The second PCR ran about 6 to 12 cycles with a sample-barcoded 5' primer and J-beta primers. A template-switch adaptor with 12 random nucleotides tagged each cDNA molecule. Each CDR3 protein is one row after TCRdb ran MiXCR on the 5' RACE reads. This sample has hundreds of thousands of distinct CDR3 sequences, with about 55% found just once. Germline trimming cut 8 bases from V and 3 bases from J; bases unmatched to any gene: 9. Germline CDR1 and CDR2: MGHRA and YSYEKL. The CDR3 runs 14 residues. The chain joins TRBV4-1 to TRBJ2-7; TRBD2 matches at 8 bases. The sequenced material came from blood. The source of this sequence is an older man in good health. CDR3 in amino acids: CASRRRAGDYEQYF. CDR3 DNA: TGCGCCAGCCGCCGACGAGCGGGAGACTACGAGCAGTACTTC.